This entry is about one TCR beta chain. Its target antigen remains unknown. Nothing much larger sits one base from this clone, and base qualities are not available. The donors were healthy, HIV-negative adults with no recently reported acute infections or vaccinations. Only Caucasian adults living in Nashville, Tennessee, USA were represented among the donors. CD4+ T cells were enriched through magnetic negative selection, after which naive cells were positively selected on CD45RA and the remaining negative fraction served as the memory subset. Blood was obtained by leukapheresis, after which PBMCs were separated by Ficoll-Histopaque density gradient centrifugation and cryopreserved in liquid nitrogen vapor phase. Analytical flow cytometry was used to check the purity and quantity of each magnetically sorted T cell population. From each sorted fraction, genomic DNA was isolated and quantified by UV absorbance on a Nanodrop 2000c.

Using the deep immunoSEQ assay, TCR CDR3 regions were amplified from genomic DNA by multiplex PCR. Extracted genomic DNA from each cell subset was spread evenly across all wells of several immunoSEQ 96-well plates, with each plate serving as a replicate. Each replicate PCR for sorted subsets received approximately 200 ng genomic DNA, equal to around 32,000 T cell genomes. Purified libraries were measured with a Qubit 3.0 fluorometer, size-checked on a Bioanalyzer 2100, and measured again with the KAPA Library Quantification kit. A separate single-read 150-cycle Illumina NextSeq 550 flow cell was used to sequence each immunoSEQ 96-well plate. The source study handled its data this way. Because the immunoSEQ output held only junctional sequences and lacked quality scores, the filtering could not match the filtering applied to full-length reads. Sequences were annotated with PyIR, a Python wrapper for IgBLAST v1.9, using IMGT germline references to assign V/J genes and CDR3. Reads were removed for weak V/J assignments (E-value above 1e-6), missing CDR3, stop codons, out-of-frame junctions, or ambiguous translated residues. A V3J clonotype was defined by an identical inferred V gene, J gene, and CDR3 amino acid sequence. The percentage overlap between two repertoires was calculated by dividing the number of shared unique clonotypes by the size of the smaller repertoire. Three approaches were used to assess repertoire richness: RTK rarefaction, the Chao1 estimator, and Recon v2.1 estimates of unobserved clonotypes. Generation probabilities for all TCRbeta clonotypes obtained by the gDNA method from a handful of donors were computed using OLGA. In TCRdb, the immuneACCESS table is reduced to in-frame sequences with V and J assigned. These tables do not hold every clone; where another copy was compared, an unresolved V gene accounts for under half, and the others remain unexplained. V, J and clone size were drawn from that table, and D and trimming were deduced from the DNA. In all, the sample holds around 1.1 million clones, and roughly 74% of those were seen once. In total, the top ten clones hold roughly 0.55% of the sample.

The data derive from a study of shared clonotypes between healthy human individuals (TCRdb year 2020). Background on the whole study: The cohort comprised two women and a few men aged 18 to 49 years. For each donor, CD4 naive and CD4 memory were each given three plates, CD8 naive was given two plates, and CD8 memory was given one plate. To estimate repertoire size and how much clonotype sharing occurs between individuals, the study deeply sequenced the blood TCR repertoires of several healthy adults. To increase sequencing depth and limit assay-specific biases, different laboratories used diverse techniques to prepare libraries and sequence TCR repertoires. Each donor's leukapheresis produced roughly between roughly 0.85 and 9.5 billion PBMCs. Study-wide conclusions, independent of this receptor: Larger estimated clonotype richness was generally found for naive subsets than for memory subsets. Higher generation probabilities were observed for clonotypes shared by all four sorted-subset donors than for non-shared clonotypes. Sampling was restricted to blood, and TCR repertoires in tissue are likely to differ from TCR repertoires in blood. Sharing across a few donors was observed for around 5% of naive CD4, over 3% of naive CD8, over 2% of memory CD4, and approximately 0.41% of memory CD8 clonotypes. Pairwise subsampling indicated that sequencing depth was expected to affect the degree of clonotype sharing among donors. The genetic and exposure-history diversity represented was limited by the small number of donors. Even with the large sequencing depth, rarefaction of the sorted-subset datasets indicated that sequencing was incomplete.

The clonotype originates from a man aged 18 to 29 in good health. Some clones in this sample may be carry-over from other donors' samples. The sample taken for sequencing was memory CD4+ T cells from PBMCs. Per the publication, the cell subset or site label means: CD45RA-negative fraction.

The DNA sequence follows: TGTGCCAGCAGTTCTCCTAGCGGGGCCTACAATGAGCAGTTCTTC. This encodes CASSSPSGAYNEQFF. Recombination connected TRBV28 to TRBJ2-1, with 9 junctional bases fitting TRBD2. Trimmed from V: 4 bases; trimmed from J: 2 bases; junction bases lacking a gene match: 3. CDR3 length: 15 amino acids, cysteine to phenylalanine. The only DNA kept is the CDR3, 45 bases in frame from the first base. The CDR1 and CDR2 encoded by the germline V gene are MDHEN and SYDVKM.